The rows below give T cell receptor beta chains drawn from one sample of a study of blood T cells in healthy people across ages. One entry per CDR3 protein results from TCRdb running MiXCR on the 5' RACE reads. The table includes some 1.1 million distinct CDR3 sequences, more than 30% detected once. Sequenced input: blood. These receptors originate from a man younger than 30 in good health. The CDR3 runs from the conserved cysteine through the conserved F or W. A D gene is named only where the DNA matches it firmly. Clone size, where shown, is once, few, many, or a class for clones that have expanded.

>.|TRBD2|TRBV9|TRBJ2-3
TGTGCCAGCGGTCAGACTAGCGGGGCCACAGATACGCAGTATTTT
CASGQTSGATDTQYF
>.|.|TRBV9|TRBJ2-5
TGTGCCAGCAGCGTAGGTCTGCCTCCGTACAATGAGCAGTACTTC
CASSVGLPPYNEQYF
>.|TRBD1|TRBV6-1|TRBJ2-7
TGTGCCAGCAGTGAGATGGACAGGGTGTACGAGCAGTACTTC
CASSEMDRVYEQYF
>.|.|TRBV4-1|TRBJ2-5
TGCGCCAGCAGCCAATTTAGGGTCGAGACCCAGTACTTC
CASSQFRVETQYF
>few|TRBD1|TRBV20-1|TRBJ1-2
TGCAGTGCTAGACCCGGGACAGGGGGATATGGCTACACCTTC
CSARPGTGGYGYTF
>few|.|TRBV20-1|TRBJ1-4
TGCAGTGCTAGTTTTTCCCCTTTGGGGGGCACTAATGAAAAACTGTTTTTT
CSASFSPLGGTNEKLFF
>.|.|TRBV7-9|TRBJ1-2
TGTGCCAGCAGATCCTCGAGGCGGGCGGATGGCTACACCTTC
CASRSSRRADGYTF
>few|.|TRBV12-3/TRBV12-4|TRBJ2-1
TGTGCCAGCAGAAGGGGAAGGACTGAGCAGTTCTTC
CASRRGRTEQFF
>.|TRBD1|TRBV7-6|TRBJ2-7
TGTGCCAGCAGCTTCCGGGACAGAAACCTGAATGAGCAGTACTTC
CASSFRDRNLNEQYF
>.|.|TRBV10-3|TRBJ1-1
TGTGCCACGGGGTCAGTGAACACTGAAGCTTTCTTT
CATGSVNTEAFF